This T cell receptor (beta chain) was recorded in a study of response to subunit inactivated influenza vaccine. Broader study findings: Authors suggested few new T cells are recruited by each seasonal influenza vaccination.

This clonotype was seen more than once but under ten times. Antigen: not known. Looked up from germline, CDR1 is DFQATT and CDR2 is SNEGSKA (reference sequence). The CDR3 sequence is 11 residues long. Trimming pared 5 bases from V and 3 bases from J, leaving 7 bases between. One entry per CDR3 protein results from TCRdb running MiXCR on the RT-PCR reads. This table holds roughly 710,000 distinct CDR3 sequences, 14% found once. Sequenced material: PBMCs from blood, taken less than 15 days before vaccination. The rearrangement links TRBV20-1 to TRBJ1-1; D is uncertain. The receptor comes from a man aged 45-60 years who received an inactivated influenza vaccine. The CDR3: CSAGGDTEAFF. As DNA, the CDR3 is TGCAGTGCTGGCGGGGACACTGAAGCTTTCTTT.